This T cell receptor (beta chain) is drawn from a study of blood T cell repertoires in COVID-19. Study as a whole: Sources were T cells, B-cell-depleted T cells, or PBMCs; the material itself was cDNA or gDNA.

Per germline, CDR1 MNHEY and CDR2 SMNVEV (reference sequence). With 5 bases clipped from V and 9 bases from J, the junction kept 11 bases outside the gene matches. The CDR3 sequence is 15 residues long. Methods used by the authors: By means of reference gene primer amplification, nucleated cell counts were estimated. Sequencing was performed with immunoSEQ multiplex PCR; in TCRdb, only in-frame clones are kept and a portion is missing. From that table come the V and J calls and clone size; the DNA was used to work out D and trimming. This table has 120,000 to 150,000 clones, 88% appearing once. The chain combines TRBV27 with TRBJ2-1, with 9 bases lining up with TRBD2. Material: peripheral blood. The receptor's source is a man aged 50-60 years with active or convalescent COVID-19. The CDR3 nucleotides read TGTGCCAGCAGTCCCTCTAGCGGGACATGGCGTGAGCAGTTCTTC. Translated: CASSPSSGTWREQFF.